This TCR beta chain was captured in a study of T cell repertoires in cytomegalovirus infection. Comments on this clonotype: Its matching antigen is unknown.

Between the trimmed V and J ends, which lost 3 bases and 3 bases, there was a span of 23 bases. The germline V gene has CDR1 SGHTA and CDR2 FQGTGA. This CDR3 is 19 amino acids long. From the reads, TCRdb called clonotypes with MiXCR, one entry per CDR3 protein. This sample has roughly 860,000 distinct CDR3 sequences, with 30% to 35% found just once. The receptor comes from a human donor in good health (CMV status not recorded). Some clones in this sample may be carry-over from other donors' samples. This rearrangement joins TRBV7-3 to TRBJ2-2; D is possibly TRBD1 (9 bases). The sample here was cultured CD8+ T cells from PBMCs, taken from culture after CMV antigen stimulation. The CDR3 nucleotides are TGTGCCAGCAGCTTTAGCGGGACAGGGCTCCTTAGAGACACCGGGGAGCTGTTTTTT. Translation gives CASSFSGTGLLRDTGELFF.